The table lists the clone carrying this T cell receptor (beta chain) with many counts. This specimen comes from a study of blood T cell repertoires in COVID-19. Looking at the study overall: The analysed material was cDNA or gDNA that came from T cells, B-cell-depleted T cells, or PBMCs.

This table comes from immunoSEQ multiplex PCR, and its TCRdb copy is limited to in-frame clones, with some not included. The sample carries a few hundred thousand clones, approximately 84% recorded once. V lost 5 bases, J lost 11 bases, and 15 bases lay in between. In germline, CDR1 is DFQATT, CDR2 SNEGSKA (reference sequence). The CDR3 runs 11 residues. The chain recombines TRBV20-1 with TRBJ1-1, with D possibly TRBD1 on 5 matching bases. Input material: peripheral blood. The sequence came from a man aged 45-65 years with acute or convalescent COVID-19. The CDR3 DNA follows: TGCAGTGCTCAAGACAGACTTTGGGCTTTCTTT. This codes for CSAQDRLWAFF.